This note documents a single TCR beta chain sequence. This specimen belongs to a study of blood T cell repertoires in COVID-19. The data were produced by immunoSEQ multiplex PCR, yet TCRdb's version contains in-frame clones alone and is incomplete. The sample lists a few hundred thousand clones; over 75% were seen once. This CDR3 region has 13 residues. The V gene's germline CDR1 is SNHLY and CDR2 FYNNEI. With 11 bases clipped from V and 2 bases from J, the junction kept 6 bases outside the gene matches. The source of this sequence is a woman in her 50s who had recovered from COVID-19. The specimen sequenced was peripheral blood. This sequence joins TRBV2 and TRBJ2-7; 10 bases match TRBD2. CDR3 nucleotide sequence: TGTGCCGGAAAGCGGGAGGGCCCCTACGAGCAGTACTTC. As protein: CAGKREGPYEQYF.